The sequence of this T cell receptor beta chain was determined in a study of molecular identifiers for immune sequencing clone quantification. Study findings and constraints: Roughly 940,000 naive cells reportedly did not prevent detection of spiked Jurkat TCR RNA from one cell.

Remarks on this clonotype: The antigen remains undetermined. Given a much more abundant clone one base away, this may be a read error.

TCRdb re-derived calls from the PCR reads in MiXCR, one entry per CDR3 protein. The data show more than 450,000 distinct CDR3 sequences, 25% seen once. Naive CD8 T cells were FACS-sorted by CD8+CD4-CCR7+CD45RA+ markers. The CDR3 has 13 amino acids. The TCR was taken from a human donor in good health. Some libraries in this study had Jurkat cell RNA spiked in. The chain has TRBV12-3 or TRBV12-4 and TRBJ2-4; D is ambiguous. The specimen sequenced was naive CD8+ T cells from blood, with Jurkat cell RNA spiked in. As to subset: FACS-sorted CD8+CD4-CCR7+CD45RA+ naive T cells. Written as DNA, the CDR3 is TGTGCCAGCAGTTTTGTGCAGAAAAACATTAAGTACTTC. The encoded protein is CASSFVQKNIKYF.